This entry lists 22 T cell receptor beta chains sequenced from one sample in a study of blood T cell repertoires in COVID-19. Profiled with immunoSEQ multiplex PCR; TCRdb holds only in-frame clones, not every one. The repertoire includes about 140,000 clones, about three quarters of them detected once, and 3.5% to 5% sits in the top ten. The sequencing input was peripheral blood. Receptor source: an elderly woman with active or convalescent COVID-19.

The J gene is TRBJ2-7, the V gene TRBV11-2, with D possibly TRBD1 on 5 matching bases. Trimming stripped 5 bases from V and 2 bases from J, with 13 bases between. The CDR3 is 14 amino acids. The germline CDR1 and CDR2 sequences are SGHAT and FQNNGV. CDR3 nucleotide sequence: TGTGCCAGCAGCCGCCGAGGACAAACCTACGAGCAGTACTTC. Its protein is CASSRRGQTYEQYF.

The rearrangement uses TRBV5-1 and TRBJ2-3; TRBD1 aligns across 7 bases. The germline CDR1 and CDR2 sequences are SGHRS and YFSETQ. This CDR3 is built from 12 residues. V lost 7 bases, J lost 2 bases, and 1 base stayed unmatched. CDR3 DNA: TGCGCCAGCGGACAGGACACAGATACGCAGTATTTT. Amino acids: CASGQDTDTQYF.

The rearrangement joins TRBV10-3 to TRBJ2-2; 8 bases fit TRBD2. Germline loops: CDR1 ENHRY, CDR2 SYGVKD. This CDR3 spans 15 amino acids. The J segment lost 4 bases and the V segment lost 2 bases, leaving 3 bases of the junction unmatched. CDR3 protein: CAISERGGFTGELFF. CDR3 sequence (DNA): TGTGCCATCAGTGAGCGGGGGGGCTTCACCGGGGAGCTGTTTTTT.

DNA for the CDR3: TGCGCCAGCAGCCCGTCGGGAACGGGGGGGGGTGAAAAACTGTTTTTT. Its translation is CASSPSGTGGGEKLFF. This chain connects TRBV4-1 to TRBJ1-4; TRBD1 might be the D (5 bases). CDR3 length: 16 residues. Germline CDR1 is MGHRA and CDR2 is YSYEKL. V lost 4 bases, J lost 7 bases, and 19 bases lay in between.

The chain couples TRBV6-2 or TRBV6-3 to TRBJ2-7; TRBD1 aligns across 7 bases. Trimming removed 0 bases from V and 7 bases from J; junction bases left unmatched: 12. This CDR3 region has 16 residues. From germline, CDR1 is MNHEY and CDR2 SVGEGT. The CDR3 protein is CASSYSGTALSREQYF. In DNA, the CDR3 is TGTGCCAGCAGTTACTCCGGGACAGCCCTTTCGCGGGAGCAGTACTTC.

This clone came up once. In DNA form, the CDR3 reads TGTGCCAGTACCAGGGGGCAGGGCCTCAATGAGCAGTTCTTC. Translated: CASTRGQGLNEQFF. V gene TRBV19 combines with J gene TRBJ2-1, with 8 bases lining up with TRBD1. Germline lookup yields CDR1 LNHDA and CDR2 SQIVND (reference sequence). This CDR3 comprises 14 residues. J lost 6 bases, V lost 7 bases, and 8 bases had no gene match.

This clone has more than one count but fewer than ten. This chain uses TRBV3-1 (or the pseudogene TRBV3-2) with TRBJ1-2; weak D call: TRBD1 (5 bases). CDR1 and CDR2 from the germline V gene are LGHDT and YNNKEL (reference sequence). Trimming shortened V by 4 bases and J by 5 bases, and 14 bases separated the two germline ends. The CDR3 totals 14 residues. In DNA form, the CDR3 reads TGTGCCAGCAGCCTCTATCAGGGATCTTATGGCTACACCTTC. Its protein product is CASSLYQGSYGYTF.

The rearrangement joins TRBV29-1 to TRBJ1-3, with 10 bases matching TRBD1. Germline V gives CDR1 SQVTM, CDR2 ANQGSEA. This CDR3 has 14 residues. J was trimmed by 4 bases and V by 3 bases; bases with no gene match: 3. CDR3 loop: CSVEGQGLGNTIYF. DNA of the CDR3: TGCAGCGTTGAGGGACAGGGGTTGGGAAACACCATATATTTT.

This chain joins TRBV5-1 and TRBJ1-1, with no clear D. Germline CDR1 and CDR2: SGHRS and YFSETQ. There are 15 residues in the CDR3. The germline V and J ends were trimmed by 4 bases and 4 bases, with 17 bases remaining between them. The CDR3 here is CASSGGSLSGTEAFF. The CDR3 DNA reads as TGCGCCAGCAGCGGCGGGTCCCTCTCTGGCACTGAAGCTTTCTTT.

The CDR3 protein is CASSETLGGEAFF. Written as DNA, the CDR3 is TGTGCCAGCAGTGAAACGTTAGGCGGAGAAGCTTTCTTT. The rearrangement uses TRBV2 and TRBJ1-1, with D uncertain. The CDR3 spans 13 residues. Germline V lookup: CDR1 SNHLY, CDR2 FYNNEI. Between the trimmed V and J ends, which lost 2 bases and 8 bases, there was a span of 12 bases.

This chain uses TRBV19 with TRBJ1-1; 7 nucleotides align to TRBD1. This CDR3 is 17 amino acids long. Per germline, CDR1 LNHDA and CDR2 SQIVND (reference sequence). J gave up 5 bases and V 3 bases, and 15 bases lay outside the gene matches. CDR3 coding DNA: TGTGCCAGTAGTATGGGGACAGTTTGGACCCAAGGGACTGAAGCTTTCTTT. Translating gives CASSMGTVWTQGTEAFF.

The chain combines TRBV18 with TRBJ2-4; 7 nucleotides line up with TRBD1. V was clipped by 1 base and J by 0 bases; unmatched bases: 3. From germline, CDR1 is KGHSH and CDR2 LQKENI. The CDR3 is 16 amino acids. CDR3 residues: CASSPRTGVAKNIQYF. The CDR3 nucleotides are TGTGCCAGCTCACCACGGACAGGAGTAGCCAAAAACATTCAGTACTTC.

This chain links TRBV28 with TRBJ1-2; 8 bases map to TRBD1. In germline, CDR1 is MDHEN, CDR2 SYDVKM. V lost 7 bases to trimming and J lost 5 bases; unmatched junction nucleotides: 6. This CDR3 contains 13 residues. The CDR3 spells CASIPGQDYGYTF. In nucleotides, the CDR3 is TGTGCCAGCATCCCGGGACAGGATTATGGCTACACCTTC.

The J gene is TRBJ2-6, the V gene TRBV15; D perhaps matches TRBD1 (6 bases). Germline CDR1 LNHNV, CDR2 YYDKDF (reference sequence). The CDR3 loop spans 18 amino acids. Trimming cost V 2 bases and J 0 bases, with 14 bases left between them. The DNA of the CDR3 is TGTGCCACCAGCAGAACTAGACAGGCCACCTCTGGGGCCAACGTCCTGACTTTC. It encodes CATSRTRQATSGANVLTF.

This chain connects TRBV18 to TRBJ2-1, with TRBD2 matching 7 bases. Germline lookup yields CDR1 KGHSH and CDR2 LQKENI. J was trimmed by 2 bases and V by 8 bases; bases with no gene match: 6. This CDR3 is 14 amino acids long. CDR3 DNA sequence: TGTGCCAGCGGTAGCGGGCCTGCCTACAATGAGCAGTTCTTC. Translation gives CASGSGPAYNEQFF. Variable domain in full (rest from reference TRBV18 and TRBJ2-1): NAGVMQNPRHLVRRRGQEARLRCSPMKGHSHVYWYRQLPEEGLKFMVYLQKENIIDESGMPKERFSAEFPKEGPSILRIQQVVRGDSAAYFCASGSGPAYNEQFFGPGTRLTVL.

This clone was seen a handful of times. This rearrangement joins TRBV2 to TRBJ1-2; D possibly corresponds to TRBD1 (6 bases). V shed 7 bases and J shed 1 base, with 13 bases lying between them. Germline values: CDR1 SNHLY, CDR2 FYNNEI. CDR3 length equals 14 residues. This CDR3 is CASKQDSDNYGYTF. The CDR3 DNA reads as TGTGCCAGCAAGCAGGACAGCGATAACTATGGCTACACCTTC.

The chain couples TRBV6-6 to TRBJ2-7; TRBD2 agrees at 8 bases. V shed 6 bases and J 0 bases; nucleotides not matched to a gene: 7. The CDR3 extends over 15 amino acids. Germline V gives CDR1 MNHNY, CDR2 SVGAGI (reference sequence). This CDR3 is CASSPVAGSSYEQYF. DNA of the CDR3: TGTGCCAGCAGCCCCGTAGCGGGGAGCTCCTACGAGCAGTACTTC.

The V call is TRBV3-1 (or the pseudogene TRBV3-2), the J call TRBJ1-1; D not certain. The CDR3 totals 13 residues. V lost 2 bases, J lost 1 base, and 5 bases lay in between. Germline CDR1 reads LGHDT; CDR2 reads YNNKEL (reference sequence). DNA of the CDR3: TGTGCCAGCAGCCAAAGACAGAACACTGAAGCTTTCTTT. Protein sequence: CASSQRQNTEAFF.

The CDR3 DNA reads as TGTGCCAGCAGCTTAAGGGGTGACGGCTACACCTTC. Translation gives CASSLRGDGYTF. This chain connects TRBV7-2 to TRBJ1-2; D may be TRBD1 (5 bases). V was clipped by 2 bases and J by 8 bases, with 9 bases between them. The CDR3 runs to 12 residues. CDR1 and CDR2 (germline): SGHTA, FQGNSA. The full variable domain, with the rest looked up from reference TRBV7-2 and TRBJ1-2, is GAGVSQSPSNKVTEKGKDVELRCDPISGHTALYWYRQSLGQGLEFLIYFQGNSAPDKSGLPSDRFSAERTGGSVSTLTIQRTQQEDSAVYLCASSLRGDGYTFGSGTRLTVV.

The chain couples TRBV19 to TRBJ1-4; no firm D call. Germline CDR1 is LNHDA and CDR2 is SQIVND (reference sequence). Trimming stripped 2 bases from V and 3 bases from J, with 7 bases between. The CDR3 consists of 14 residues. This CDR3 reads CASSINGANEKLFF. For the CDR3, the DNA is TGTGCCAGTAGTATAAACGGAGCTAATGAAAAACTGTTTTTT.

This clone came up many times. This chain joins TRBV27 and TRBJ1-1; no reliable D call. Germline CDR1 and CDR2: MNHEY and SMNVEV (reference sequence). The germline V and J ends were trimmed by 2 bases and 1 base, with 8 bases remaining between them. This CDR3 comprises 14 residues. Written as DNA, the CDR3 is TGTGCCAGCAGTTTACGAGGGTCGAACACTGAAGCTTTCTTT. Translation: CASSLRGSNTEAFF.

In nucleotides, the CDR3 is TGTGCCAGCAGTTACGGGCAGGGTCGGGACACCATATATTTT. This encodes CASSYGQGRDTIYF. V usage is TRBV6-6 and J usage is TRBJ1-3; perhaps TRBD1 as D (5 bases). Germline-derived CDR1 and CDR2 are MNHNY and SVGAGI (reference sequence). CDR3 length equals 14 residues. The ends were cut back, 2 bases at V and 8 bases at J, with 13 bases in the middle.